These T cell receptor beta chains were read from a single sample in a study of blood T cell repertoires in COVID-19. The assay was immunoSEQ multiplex PCR, and TCRdb's table has in-frame clones only and misses some. Of under 200,000 clones listed, about four fifths were seen once; the top ten hold more than 7.5%. The specimen was peripheral blood. The receptors here all came from a man aged 40-49 years who had recovered from COVID-19. Both conserved end residues are part of each CDR3. D genes are given only for firm matches. Only some rows state a clone size, as once, few, many or a class for expanded clones.

cdr3_nt	cdr3_aa	v_call	d_call	clone_size	j_call
TGTGCCATCAGTTTCGAGAGCGGGAGAGGCACAGATACGCAGTATTTT	CAISFESGRGTDTQYF	TRBV10-3	TRBD2	-	TRBJ2-3
TGTGCCAGCAGCCCGGGACTAGCGGGGGTCTCCTACAATGAGCAGTTCTTC	CASSPGLAGVSYNEQFF	TRBV7-8	TRBD2	-	TRBJ2-1
TGCGCCAGCAGCCAGGTCAGGGCCGGTGGAGGCAATCAGCCCCAGCATTTT	CASSQVRAGGGNQPQHF	TRBV4-1	-	-	TRBJ1-5
TGTGCCAGTCGACTAGTATCAGATACGCAGTATTTT	CASRLVSDTQYF	TRBV2	-	-	TRBJ2-3
TGCGCCAGCAGCTTGTCTCCAACTAGCGCCAATGAGCAGTTCTTC	CASSLSPTSANEQFF	TRBV5-1	TRBD2	-	TRBJ2-1
TGTGCCAGCAGCTTGTTGGGACAGGGGGCACATACGCAGTATTTT	CASSLLGQGAHTQYF	TRBV5-6	TRBD1	-	TRBJ2-3
TGTGCCACCAGTGACGTGGACAGGGTCGGAGAGACCCAGTACTTC	CATSDVDRVGETQYF	TRBV24-1	TRBD1	-	TRBJ2-5
TGTGCCAGCAGCTTAGTCGGGGATGAGCAGTTCTTC	CASSLVGDEQFF	TRBV7-2	-	-	TRBJ2-1
TGTGCCAGCAGACTAAGGGAGATGACAACTAATGAAAAACTGTTTTTT	CASRLREMTTNEKLFF	TRBV28	-	-	TRBJ1-4
TGCAGCGTTCTAGCCGGGACTAGCGGGAACGAGCAGTACTTC	CSVLAGTSGNEQYF	TRBV29-1	TRBD2	-	TRBJ2-7
TGTGCCAGCAGCTTAACCCACCCAAGGGACATCCGGTCACCCCTCCACTTT	CASSLTHPRDIRSPLHF	TRBV7-9	-	-	TRBJ1-6
TGTGCCAGCAGCCAAGGGTCCTCCCGCGGGCAGACCCAGTACTTC	CASSQGSSRGQTQYF	TRBV3-1/TRBV3-2	-	-	TRBJ2-5
TGTGCCAGCCTTAGCGGGCACGAGCAGTACTTC	CASLSGHEQYF	TRBV11-2	TRBD2	-	TRBJ2-7
TGTGCCAGTAGTATAGTACAGGGCAATCAGCCCCAGCATTTT	CASSIVQGNQPQHF	TRBV19	-	-	TRBJ1-5
TGTGCCAGCAGTTCCTGGACAGGGGCAGAGGCAGATACGCAGTATTTT	CASSSWTGAEADTQYF	TRBV6-5	TRBD1	-	TRBJ2-3
TGTGCCAGCAGCCGGGCGGGGGGTATGGAAAAACTGTTTTTT	CASSRAGGMEKLFF	TRBV3-1/TRBV3-2	-	-	TRBJ1-4
TGTGCCAGCAGTAAGGGGCGGGGGGGACGCACAGATACGCAGTATTTT	CASSKGRGGRTDTQYF	TRBV3-1/TRBV3-2	TRBD2	-	TRBJ2-3
TGTGCCAGCAGTTACGGGACTCAAAACCAATCACCCCTCCACTTT	CASSYGTQNQSPLHF	TRBV6-6	-	-	TRBJ1-6
TGTGCCTGGGGGACAGGGGTTACTGAAGCTTTCTTT	CAWGTGVTEAFF	TRBV30	TRBD1	-	TRBJ1-1
TGTGCCAGCAGTGAAGGCGGACTAGCGGGAGGATGGGAGCAGTACTTC	CASSEGGLAGGWEQYF	TRBV2	TRBD2	-	TRBJ2-7
TGTGCCAGCAGCTTGGGAAGGCGCCGGGAGGAGAACTATGGCTACACCTTC	CASSLGRRREENYGYTF	TRBV5-6	-	-	TRBJ1-2
TGTGCCAGCTGCCTGGGCCGGAACACTGAAGCTTTCTTT	CASCLGRNTEAFF	TRBV11-3	-	-	TRBJ1-1
TGCGCCAGCAGCCAGGCCCCTAGCGGGGCTGGAGATACGCAGTATTTT	CASSQAPSGAGDTQYF	TRBV4-1	TRBD2	-	TRBJ2-3
TGCAGCGTTGGCCAAACAGGGAGTGCTAATGAAAAACTGTTTTTT	CSVGQTGSANEKLFF	TRBV29-1	-	-	TRBJ1-4
TGTGCCAGCAGCTTACCCAGCCAAGAGACCCAGTACTTC	CASSLPSQETQYF	TRBV5-6	-	once	TRBJ2-5
TGTGCCTGGAGTAGGGGTGGGATTATTAGCTACACCTTC	CAWSRGGIISYTF	TRBV30	-	few	TRBJ1-2
TGTGCCAGTAGCCCAAGACAGGGGTCGTATGGCTACACCTTC	CASSPRQGSYGYTF	TRBV19	TRBD1	-	TRBJ1-2
TGTGCCAGCTTACGGGGGATGAATGAAAAACTGTTTTTT	CASLRGMNEKLFF	TRBV2	-	once	TRBJ1-4
TGTGCCAGCTCTCCCGAAGCGCCCACCGGGGAGCTGTTTTTT	CASSPEAPTGELFF	TRBV28	-	-	TRBJ2-2
TGTGCCAGCAGCCCAGGGAACTATGGCTACACCTTC	CASSPGNYGYTF	TRBV7-2	-	-	TRBJ1-2
TGCAGCGCCCTGGACAGGGACTCCTACGAGCAGTACTTC	CSALDRDSYEQYF	TRBV29-1	TRBD1	-	TRBJ2-7
TGTGCCAGCAGTGAGATCAGGGTCGCCGGGGAGCTGTTTTTT	CASSEIRVAGELFF	TRBV6-2/TRBV6-3	-	-	TRBJ2-2
TGCAGTGCTAGTCGTAGCGGAATTTCCTACGAGCAGTACTTC	CSASRSGISYEQYF	TRBV20-1	-	-	TRBJ2-7
TGTGCCACCAGTCAGGATTATGGCTACACCTTC	CATSQDYGYTF	TRBV24-1	-	-	TRBJ1-2
TGTGCCAGCATGACGGAGGAGAATCAGCCCCAGCATTTT	CASMTEENQPQHF	TRBV7-3	-	-	TRBJ1-5
TGTGCCAGCAGCTTTTTGGACGGGGGGGCATTTGATACGCAGTATTTT	CASSFLDGGAFDTQYF	TRBV5-6	TRBD2	-	TRBJ2-3
TGTGCCAGCAGTAAGCTCACTAGCGGGAATTACGAGCAGTACTTC	CASSKLTSGNYEQYF	TRBV28	TRBD2	-	TRBJ2-7
TGTGCTAGTGGTTTGTTCACAGGGGGTGGCTACACCTTC	CASGLFTGGGYTF	TRBV12-5	TRBD1	-	TRBJ1-2
TGTGCCAGCAGCCGTCAGGAATCCAATTCACCCCTCCACTTT	CASSRQESNSPLHF	TRBV7-2	-	-	TRBJ1-6
TGTGCCAGCAGCTTAGCTCCAGGACTTAGCACAGATACGCAGTATTTT	CASSLAPGLSTDTQYF	TRBV7-2	-	-	TRBJ2-3
TGTGCCACCTATTCTGGAAACACCATATATTTT	CATYSGNTIYF	TRBV10-3	-	-	TRBJ1-3
TGTGCCAGCAGCGTCGGCGGGGAATCCTACGAGCAGTACTTC	CASSVGGESYEQYF	TRBV9	-	-	TRBJ2-7
TGTGCCAGCAGTGCCGACAGCCACACTGAAGCTTTCTTT	CASSADSHTEAFF	TRBV27	-	-	TRBJ1-1
TGTGCCAGCAGTTTGGCAGGGACTGAAGCTTTCTTT	CASSLAGTEAFF	TRBV12-3/TRBV12-4	-	-	TRBJ1-1
TGCGCCAGCAGTGGAAGCGGGGGGGCGGAGGAGCAGTTCTTC	CASSGSGGAEEQFF	TRBV10-2	TRBD2	-	TRBJ2-1
TGTGCCAGCAGTTCTCCGGGACTTCTCACAGATACGCAGTATTTT	CASSSPGLLTDTQYF	TRBV6-2/TRBV6-3	-	-	TRBJ2-3